This T cell receptor beta chain was captured in a study of shared T cell receptors in the human thymus. This CDR3 region has 20 residues. With 4 bases clipped from V and 4 bases from J, the junction kept 17 bases outside the gene matches. Looked up from germline, CDR1 is SGHRS and CDR2 is YFSETQ. The protocol was immunoSEQ multiplex PCR, while the TCRdb copy is restricted to in-frame clones and leaves out a portion. Altogether approximately 760,000 clones are present, approximately 85% being singletons, with the ten largest covering around 0.0099%. These data were also reused for a study on human thymus T cells. As that report states: From resections taken during corrective heart surgery, the thymus tissue was obtained.

The sequenced material came from thymocytes. The chain is built from TRBV5-1 and TRBJ2-6; the match to TRBD1 covers 10 bases. The clonotype was recovered from a girl in the first two years of life with a congenital heart defect. The CDR3 coding sequence is TGCGCCAGCAGCCCATACAGACAGGGGGCCCGTATACAGGGGGCCAACGTCCTGACTTTC. Its protein product is CASSPYRQGARIQGANVLTF.